The clone carrying this TCR beta chain was recorded once. Antigen specificity is unknown. The PCR contained 60 Vbeta and 13 Jbeta primers. Sequencing used immunoSEQ multiplex PCR; TCRdb keeps in-frame clones, though not all of them. The data contain approximately 100,000 clones, more than 70% of them singletons. This specimen comes from a study of cytomegalovirus exposure and HLA in healthy donors. The CDR3 runs to 13 residues. Trimming cost V 5 bases and J 3 bases, with 10 bases left between them. Looked up from germline, CDR1 is SGHAT and CDR2 is FQNNGV. Study-wide results and caveats: For most TCR beta V segments, an earlier analysis put the productive rate at about 90% or about 30% of the time. In a later analysis, about 17,000 TCR beta sequences were associated with HLA alleles at 0.05 false discovery rate. When analyzed later, the rates of TCR association showed variation by HLA locus, with DRB1 the most and HLA-C the fewest. Immune exposure was documented only through CMV serostatus.

The chain carries TRBV11-2 and TRBJ1-2, with a weak D call TRBD1 (5 bases). Material for sequencing was PBMCs. The origin of this receptor is a man younger than 35 in good health and CMV-seronegative. CDR3 nucleotide sequence: TGTGCCAGCAGCGTCGGGGGAGACTATGGCTACACCTTC. Amino acids: CASSVGGDYGYTF.